The 4 T cell receptor beta chains below were found in one sample sequenced in a study of T cells in Graves' hyperthyroidism and ophthalmopathy. The source material, RNA transcripts, was used to amplify TCR beta CDR3 regions. Carried out on the TCR CDR3, a first-round RT-PCR used the HTBI primer set. TCRdb reanalysed the multiplex PCR reads using MiXCR and keeps one entry per CDR3 protein. The sample comprises a few hundred thousand distinct CDR3 sequences, 15% to 18% of which are singletons, and about 7% rests with the top ten. Material for sequencing was blood. The source of these receptors is a woman aged 25-40 years with Graves' hyperthyroidism.

This clonotype was counted between two and nine times. The chain is built from TRBV28 and TRBJ1-2; D is possibly TRBD1 (6 bases). The CDR3 is 14 amino acids. Germline loops: CDR1 MDHEN, CDR2 SYDVKM. V was shortened by 5 bases and J by 3 bases, with 13 bases between the two germline ends. This CDR3 reads CASSAGGADYGYTF. The CDR3 DNA is TGTGCCAGCAGTGCTGGGGGCGCCGACTATGGCTACACCTTC.

This clonotype was detected many times. The rearrangement uses TRBV20-1 and TRBJ1-2; TRBD1 matches at 8 bases. The CDR3 runs 12 residues. CDR1 and CDR2 (germline): DFQATT, SNEGSKA (reference sequence). V lost 7 bases and J lost 4; bases outside the gene matches: 5. CDR3: CSVTDRAYGYTF. DNA of the CDR3: TGCAGTGTTACGGACAGGGCCTATGGCTACACCTTC.

In this sample, this clonotype turned up many times. The rearrangement uses TRBV18 and TRBJ2-1, with D unresolved. The CDR3 runs to 14 residues. Trimming removed 3 bases at V and 11 bases at J, with 17 bases between. The germline V gene has CDR1 KGHSH and CDR2 LQKENI. CDR3 sequence reads: CASSPGGAKPQQFF. CDR3 DNA: TGTGCCAGCTCACCTGGCGGAGCAAAACCCCAGCAGTTCTTC.

This chain uses TRBV15 with TRBJ2-1, with 7 bases aligning to TRBD2. The CDR3 consists of 15 residues. After removal of 0 bases from V and 13 bases from J, the junction contained 12 bases not matched to a gene. Germline V lookup: CDR1 LNHNV, CDR2 YYDKDF (reference sequence). CDR3 in DNA: TGTGCCACCAGCAGAGATTGGGGCGGGAGTCAAGACCAGTTCTTC. Its protein product is CATSRDWGGSQDQFF. The full variable domain, completed using reference TRBV15 and TRBJ2-1, is DAMVIQNPRYQVTQFGKPVTLSCSQTLNHNVMYWYQQKSSQAPKLLFHYYDKDFNNEADTPDNFQSRRPNTSFCFLDIRSPGLGDTAMYLCATSRDWGGSQDQFFGPGTRLTVL.